This TCR beta chain was captured by sequencing in a study of graft-versus-host responses after intestinal transplantation. Study context: Anti-thymocyte globulin induction, then tacrolimus and steroids for about 3 years, went to all recipients. Study results and limitations: In patients with graft-donor T cell macrochimerism, allograft graft-versus-host to host-versus-graft clonal ratios were high.

Method: immunoSEQ multiplex PCR; TCRdb's copy keeps in-frame clones and lacks some. The sample contains about 110,000 clones, approximately 86% of which appear only once. V was shortened by 5 bases and J by 10 bases, with 15 bases between the two germline ends. Per the germline V gene, CDR1 is SQVTM and CDR2 is ANQGSEA. CDR3 length: 12 amino acids. Details on this clone: The antigen is unknown.

The TCR comes from a human donor who was the organ donor for an intestinal transplant. Material: unstimulated CD4+ T cells sorted from spleen or lymph node cells, obtained before transplant. V gene TRBV29-1 combines with J gene TRBJ2-1, with D possibly called TRBD1 or TRBD2 (5 bases each). The CDR3 nucleotides read TGCAGCGTTCTCCCTGGGGGTTACGAGCAGTTCTTC. Its translation is CSVLPGGYEQFF.